This T cell receptor (beta chain) was documented in a study of blood T cell repertoires in COVID-19. This clone has only a few counts. Germline loops: CDR1 SNHLY, CDR2 FYNNEI. Trimming took 6 bases from V and 3 from J, leaving 14 bases between them. The CDR3 contains 15 residues. The method was immunoSEQ multiplex PCR; TCRdb's version includes in-frame clones alone and lacks a portion of them. Of fewer than 150,000 clones in the sample, approximately 81% are singletons; the top ten hold approximately 1.5%. This sequence originates from a man aged 50-60 years with acute or convalescent COVID-19. The genes are TRBV2 and TRBJ2-2; D may be TRBD1 (6 bases). Sequenced input: peripheral blood. The CDR3 coding sequence is TGTGCCAGCAGACAAAAGGACAGTTACACCGGGGAGCTGTTTTTT. Its protein is CASRQKDSYTGELFF.